This T cell receptor (beta chain) is from a study of blood T cells in healthy people across ages. CDR1 is SNHLY and CDR2 is FYNNEI in the germline V gene. The CDR3 consists of 14 residues. The V end was cut by 1 base, the J end by 4 bases, with 10 bases between. The use of a sample-barcoded 5' primer and a J-beta primer mix characterized a second PCR of roughly 6 to 11 cycles. TCRdb reanalysed the 5' RACE reads using MiXCR and keeps one entry per CDR3 protein. This sample carries approximately 600,000 distinct CDR3 sequences, around three fifths of them seen once, and the ten largest clones take 30% to 40%.

The clonotype comes from a man between 60 and 75 years old in good health. Source material: blood. The rearrangement joins TRBV2 to TRBJ2-5, with a tentative D call TRBD2 (5 bases). DNA for the CDR3: TGTGCCAGCAGTGAAGTAGCGAACGTAGAGACCCAGTACTTC. Protein product: CASSEVANVETQYF.